These 5 T cell receptor beta chains originate from one sample sequenced in a study of blood T cells in healthy people across ages. For the second PCR, which ran for about 6 to 11 cycles, a sample-barcoded 5' primer and a J-beta primer mix were used. A single record per CDR3 protein comes from TCRdb applying MiXCR to the 5' RACE reads. This sample carries 790,000 or so distinct CDR3 sequences, 46% of them seen once, and the ten largest clones take around 18%. Input material: blood. These receptors were collected from a man aged 80 or over in good health.

The chain couples TRBV7-9 to TRBJ2-7; perhaps TRBD2 as D (6 bases). Germline V gives CDR1 SEHNR, CDR2 FQNEAQ (reference sequence). V shed 4 bases and J shed 5 bases, with 15 bases lying between them. The CDR3 sequence is 14 residues long. The CDR3 DNA reads as TGTGCCAGCAGCTCCCGGGACTCCCACGACGAGCAGTACTTC. It codes for CASSSRDSHDEQYF.

This clonotype occurred a few times. J is TRBJ2-3 and V is TRBV20-1; tentatively, D is TRBD1 (5 bases). This CDR3 contains 15 residues. Germline V gives CDR1 DFQATT, CDR2 SNEGSKA (reference sequence). V lost 7 bases and J lost 5, with 22 bases in between. The CDR3, as DNA: TGCAGTGGAGATGGTTACGGACAAGGTGAAGATACGCAGTATTTT. This codes for CSGDGYGQGEDTQYF.

The rearrangement links TRBV21-1 to TRBJ2-7; the table's TRBD1 call for D was not verified on the DNA. TRBV21-1 is listed as a pseudogene. The CDR3 loop spans 17 amino acids. CDR3 nucleotides: TGTGCCAGCAGCAAATGCCCTCCGGGACAGGGACGCTACGAGCAGTACTTC. Protein product: CASSKCPPGQGRYEQYF.

J is TRBJ1-2 and V is TRBV15, with TRBD1 as a possible D gene (5 bases). Trimming took 6 bases from V and 6 from J, leaving 20 bases between them. CDR1 LNHNV and CDR2 YYDKDF come from the germline V gene (reference sequence). The CDR3 is made up of 15 amino acids. CDR3 protein: CATRFLLGANHGYTF. CDR3 bases: TGTGCCACCAGATTTCTCCTAGGGGCCAACCATGGCTACACCTTC.

This clonotype was detected only once. This sequence joins TRBV5-4 and TRBJ2-7; 11 nucleotides line up with TRBD2. There are 14 residues in the CDR3. In germline, CDR1 is SGHNT, CDR2 YYREEE (reference sequence). After removal of 4 bases from V and 5 bases from J, the junction contained 5 bases not matched to a gene. CDR3 nucleotide sequence: TGTGCCAGCAGCGTGGGGGGACTAGCGGACGAGCAGTACTTC. Translating it yields CASSVGGLADEQYF.